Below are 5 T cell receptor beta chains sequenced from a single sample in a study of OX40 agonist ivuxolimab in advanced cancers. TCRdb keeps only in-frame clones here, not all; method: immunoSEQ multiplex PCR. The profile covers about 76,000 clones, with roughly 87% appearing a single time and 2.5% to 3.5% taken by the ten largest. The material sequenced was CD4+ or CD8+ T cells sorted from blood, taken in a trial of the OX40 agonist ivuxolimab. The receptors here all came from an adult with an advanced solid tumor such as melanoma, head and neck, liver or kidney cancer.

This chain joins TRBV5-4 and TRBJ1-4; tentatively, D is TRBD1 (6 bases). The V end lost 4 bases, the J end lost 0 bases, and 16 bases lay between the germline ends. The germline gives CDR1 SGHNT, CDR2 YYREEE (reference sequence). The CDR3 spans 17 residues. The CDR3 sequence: CASSRTAGAPTNEKLFF. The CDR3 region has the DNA TGTGCCAGCAGCCGGACGGCGGGGGCCCCAACTAATGAAAAACTGTTTTTT.

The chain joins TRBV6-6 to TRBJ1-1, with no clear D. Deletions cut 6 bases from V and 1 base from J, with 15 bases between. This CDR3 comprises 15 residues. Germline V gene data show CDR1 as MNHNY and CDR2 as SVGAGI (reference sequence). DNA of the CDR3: TGTGCCAGCAGATCGGGGTCTTTCGGGAACACTGAAGCTTTCTTT. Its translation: CASRSGSFGNTEAFF.

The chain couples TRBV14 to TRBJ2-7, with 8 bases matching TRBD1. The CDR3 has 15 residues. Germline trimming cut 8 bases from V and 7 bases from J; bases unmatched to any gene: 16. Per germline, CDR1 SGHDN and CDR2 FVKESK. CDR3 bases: TGTGCCAGCCCCGGGACAGGTACCCGCCGGGAGGAGCAGTACTTC. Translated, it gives CASPGTGTRREEQYF.

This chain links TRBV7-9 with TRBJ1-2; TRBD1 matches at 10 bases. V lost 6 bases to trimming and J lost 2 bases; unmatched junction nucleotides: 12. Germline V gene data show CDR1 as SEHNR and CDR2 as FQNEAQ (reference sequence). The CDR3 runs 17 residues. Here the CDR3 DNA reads TGTGCCAGCAGACAAAACCTAGGGACAGGGGAGAACTATGGCTACACCTTC. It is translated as CASRQNLGTGENYGYTF.

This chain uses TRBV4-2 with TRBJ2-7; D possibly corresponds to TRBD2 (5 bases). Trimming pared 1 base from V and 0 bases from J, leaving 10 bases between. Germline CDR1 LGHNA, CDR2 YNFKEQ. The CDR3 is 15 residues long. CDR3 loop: CASSQGAEFSYEQYF. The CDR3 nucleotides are TGTGCCAGCAGCCAAGGAGCGGAATTCTCCTACGAGCAGTACTTC.